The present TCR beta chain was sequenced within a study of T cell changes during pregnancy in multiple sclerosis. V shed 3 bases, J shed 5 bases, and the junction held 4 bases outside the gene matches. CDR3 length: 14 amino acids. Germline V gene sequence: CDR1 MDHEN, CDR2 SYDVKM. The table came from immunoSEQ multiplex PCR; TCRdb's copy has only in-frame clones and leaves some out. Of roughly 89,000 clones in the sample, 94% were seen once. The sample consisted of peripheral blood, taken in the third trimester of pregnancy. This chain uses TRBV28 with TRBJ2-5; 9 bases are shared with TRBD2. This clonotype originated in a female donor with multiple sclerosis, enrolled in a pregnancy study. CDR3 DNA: TGTGCCAGCAGTTTGGGCGGGAGGGCCGAGACCCAGTACTTC. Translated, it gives CASSLGGRAETQYF.